Listed below are T cell receptor beta chains from one sample, sequenced in a study of human T cells and chemical hapten exposure. TCRdb reprocessed the RACE reads with MiXCR, giving one entry per CDR3 protein. Of approximately 100,000 distinct CDR3 sequences in the sample, 8% to 13% were seen once. Sequenced here: whole blood, sampled in connection with sensitization to the hapten diphenylcyclopropenone (DPC). The receptors were sampled from a woman in her thirties or forties with alopecia areata. Some clones in this sample may be carry-over from other donors' samples. The CDR3 runs from the conserved cysteine through the conserved F or W. The D gene is left open where the match is weak. A row's size may be missing; if present it is once, few, many or a size class.

TRBJ1-6,.,15,many,TRBV27,TGTGCCAGCACCTTACTGGCGGGCTCGTATTCACCCCTCCACTTT,CASTLLAGSYSPLHF
TRBJ2-1,.,14,.,TRBV7-8,TGTGCCAGCAGCTTAGGATCTAGGGCGGATGAGCAGTTCTTC,CASSLGSRADEQFF
TRBJ2-1,TRBD2,15,.,TRBV19,TGTGCCAGTAGTCAAACTAGCGGGACTTACAATGAGCAGTTCTTC,CASSQTSGTYNEQFF
TRBJ2-7,TRBD1,14,many,TRBV20-1,TGCAGTGCTACCCCCCCGGGACAGTCCTACGAGCAGTACTTC,CSATPPGQSYEQYF
TRBJ2-5,TRBD1,16,few,TRBV5-1,TGCGCCAGCAGCCCGGGGGCAGGGGGCTTCCAAGAGACCCAGTACTTC,CASSPGAGGFQETQYF
TRBJ2-1,TRBD1,16,few,TRBV5-1,TGCGCCAGCAGCCGCAATATAGGACAGGGCGCTAATGAGCAGTTCTTC,CASSRNIGQGANEQFF
TRBJ2-3,TRBD2,17,.,TRBV7-6,TGTGCCAGCAGCTTAGCGCGGACTGGACTAGCGGGGCATTCGCAGTATTTT,CASSLARTGLAGHSQYF
TRBJ2-1,.,13,many,TRBV11-2,TGTGCCAGCAGCTCCGGGGCATCAGGTTTCCAGTTCTTC,CASSSGASGFQFF
TRBJ2-5,.,15,few,TRBV7-2,TGTGCCAGCAGCTTTCCCCGACACCTCGGGGAGACCCAGTACTTC,CASSFPRHLGETQYF
TRBJ1-5,.,16,many,TRBV6-1,TGTGCCAGCAGTGAAGGGGGCCCAGGGGTTCTACGGCCCCAGCATTTT,CASSEGGPGVLRPQHF
TRBJ2-1,TRBD2,15,few,TRBV6-5,TGTGCCAGCAAAATAAGCGGGAGGGTCTACAATGAGCAGTTCTTC,CASKISGRVYNEQFF
TRBJ2-1,.,14,many,TRBV20-1,TGCAGTGCTAGAGCCAAGAGGGTCGACAATGAGCAGTTCTTC,CSARAKRVDNEQFF
TRBJ2-7,.,13,few,TRBV2,TGTGCCAGCAGGATACTAGCTAGCCACGAGCAGTACTTC,CASRILASHEQYF
TRBJ1-5,.,15,few,TRBV7-9,TGTGCCAGCAGCTTCGGGGCAGGGTTCAATCAGCCCCAGCATTTT,CASSFGAGFNQPQHF
TRBJ2-1,TRBD2,14,.,TRBV28,TGTGCCAGCAGCCATGCGGGGGGGTACGATGAGCAGTTCTTC,CASSHAGGYDEQFF
TRBJ2-1,TRBD2,14,many,TRBV5-1,TGCGCCAGCTTTAGCGGGAGCTCCTACAATGAGCAGTTCTTC,CASFSGSSYNEQFF
TRBJ1-1,.,12,many,TRBV6-6,TGTGCCAGCAGTCCAAGGGGAGCTGAAGCTTTCTTT,CASSPRGAEAFF
TRBJ2-6,.,14,many,TRBV30,TGTGCCTGGAACCGGGACTCTGGGGCCAACGTCCTGACTTTC,CAWNRDSGANVLTF
TRBJ1-2,TRBD1,15,.,TRBV30,TGTGCCTGGAGGCCTCCGGGACAGGGGAACTATGGCTACACCTTC,CAWRPPGQGNYGYTF
TRBJ2-5,.,14,few,TRBV5-3,TGTGCCAGAAGAAACGAGCAGGGCGGGGAGACCCAGTACTTC,CARRNEQGGETQYF
TRBJ2-3,.,14,.,TRBV29-1,TGCAGCGTAGTGGAGGGCCTCAGCACAGATACGCAGTATTTT,CSVVEGLSTDTQYF
TRBJ2-1,.,14,.,TRBV10-2,TGCGCCAGCAGAGCAGGGGTTTCGGGCAATGAGCAGTTCTTC,CASRAGVSGNEQFF
TRBJ2-1,.,12,.,TRBV7-9,TGTGCCAGCAGCTTAGGTCCTACGCACGGTTTCTTC,CASSLGPTHGFF
TRBJ2-3,.,14,many,TRBV9,TGTGCCAGCAGCTACGGACAGTTCGCAGATACGCAGTATTTT,CASSYGQFADTQYF
TRBJ1-5,.,14,.,TRBV9,TGTGCCAGCAGCGTGAGCAGGGAAGGACAGCCCCAGCATTTT,CASSVSREGQPQHF
TRBJ2-5,TRBD1,17,many,TRBV7-7,TGTGCTAGCAGCTCCGACAGGGGACAGGGGCCCCAAGAGACCCAGTACTTC,CASSSDRGQGPQETQYF
TRBJ2-7,TRBD2,15,many,TRBV7-2,TGTGCCAGCAGCCTTAGCGGGGGGAGCTCCTACGAGCAGTACTTC,CASSLSGGSSYEQYF
TRBJ2-1,.,14,.,TRBV5-6,TGTGCCAGCAGCCTCGACGGGCGGATGCGTGAGCAGTTCTTC,CASSLDGRMREQFF
TRBJ1-1,.,15,.,TRBV6-6,TGTGCCAGCAGTCCCCCTGGTAGTAGGGGCACTGAAGATTTCTTT,CASSPPGSRGTEDFF
TRBJ2-7,.,15,once,TRBV6-5,TGTGCCAGCAGTTACTCGAAGTGGGCGCCCCTCGAGCAGTACTTC,CASSYSKWAPLEQYF
TRBJ2-7,.,13,many,TRBV18,TGTGCCAGCTCACCCGGCCGGACCTACGAGCAGTACTTC,CASSPGRTYEQYF
TRBJ2-5,TRBD1,15,few,TRBV27,TGTGCCAGCAGTTTAGGCACAGGGGGAATGGAGACCCAGTACTTC,CASSLGTGGMETQYF
TRBJ2-7,.,12,many,TRBV27,TGTGCCAGTCGGGGTTTCTCCCACGAGCAGTACTTC,CASRGFSHEQYF
TRBJ1-6,.,15,few,TRBV20-1,TGCAGTGCTAGACAAAACCGGGCCGATAATTCACCCCTCCACTTT,CSARQNRADNSPLHF
TRBJ2-1,TRBD1,16,many,TRBV12-3/TRBV12-4,TGTGCCAGCAGTTTAAGGACAGGGGTCTCCTACAATGAGCAGTTCTTC,CASSLRTGVSYNEQFF
TRBJ1-2,.,14,.,TRBV7-2,TGTGCCAGCAGCCCAGTGGGGGCCCAATATGGCCACACCTTC,CASSPVGAQYGHTF
TRBJ1-3,.,19,.,TRBV9,TGTGCCAGCAGCGTAGGTGGCCCGGAACAGGTTAGCTCTGGAAACACCATATATTTT,CASSVGGPEQVSSGNTIYF
TRBJ2-1,.,13,.,TRBV27,TGTGCCAGCAGTTTTGGGGGGAGCGCCGAGCAGTTCTTC,CASSFGGSAEQFF
TRBJ1-2,.,14,many,TRBV27,TGTGCCAGCAGTTTAGAGGGCCAGAACTATGGCTACACCTTC,CASSLEGQNYGYTF
TRBJ1-4,.,14,few,TRBV5-5,TGTGCCAGCAGCTTGCGGGGATTGAATGAAAAACTGTTTTTT,CASSLRGLNEKLFF
TRBJ2-7,.,12,few,TRBV29-1,TGCAGCGTTCGCCAGGGTACCTACGAGCAGTACTTC,CSVRQGTYEQYF
TRBJ1-2,.,13,.,TRBV20-1,TGCAGTGCTAGAGATGGGGCAGGCTATGGCTACACCTTC,CSARDGAGYGYTF
TRBJ2-3,TRBD2,18,many,TRBV4-2,TGTGCCAGCAGCTTAGGGAGCGGGGGGGCCGAAGGCACAGATACGCAGTATTTT,CASSLGSGGAEGTDTQYF
TRBJ1-1,TRBD1,15,.,TRBV19,TGTGCCAGTAGTATAGTGTCAGGGGGCAGCGGTGAAGCTTTCTTT,CASSIVSGGSGEAFF
TRBJ2-7,TRBD2,15,few,TRBV2,TGTGCCAGCAGTCGGTCTCCGGGGGGTACCTACGAGCAGTACTTC,CASSRSPGGTYEQYF
TRBJ2-1,TRBD2,16,.,TRBV12-3/TRBV12-4,TGTGCCAGCAGTATTCTAGCGGGAGGGTCCTACAATGAGCAGTTCTTC,CASSILAGGSYNEQFF
TRBJ2-3,.,14,.,TRBV7-6,TGTGCCAGCAGCTTAATTCTCGGGACAGATACGCAGTATTTT,CASSLILGTDTQYF
TRBJ2-4,.,14,few,TRBV29-1,TGCAGCGTTGCCCCAGACGTAGCCAAAAACATTCAGTACTTC,CSVAPDVAKNIQYF
TRBJ2-1,TRBD2,13,few,TRBV12-3/TRBV12-4,TGTGCCAGCAGTCCGGGACTAGCGAATGAGCAGTTCTTC,CASSPGLANEQFF
TRBJ2-4,TRBD2,14,many,TRBV9,TGTGCCAGCACGCCCCCCGGGGGGGGCGACATTCAGTACTTC,CASTPPGGGDIQYF
TRBJ1-4,.,14,many,TRBV28,TGTGCCAGCATCTCAGGGGCAACTAATGAAAAACTGTTTTTT,CASISGATNEKLFF
TRBJ1-2,TRBD1,17,many,TRBV19,TGTGCCAGTAGTACTCCCGGGAGGGACAGGACGACGTATGGCTACACCTTC,CASSTPGRDRTTYGYTF
TRBJ2-1,TRBD1,15,few,TRBV7-7,TGTGCCAGCAGCCTGAGGACAGGGGTAAACAATGAGCAGTTCTTC,CASSLRTGVNNEQFF
TRBJ2-3,.,12,.,TRBV9,TGTGCCAGCAGCCCGACAGGCGATACGCAGTATTTT,CASSPTGDTQYF